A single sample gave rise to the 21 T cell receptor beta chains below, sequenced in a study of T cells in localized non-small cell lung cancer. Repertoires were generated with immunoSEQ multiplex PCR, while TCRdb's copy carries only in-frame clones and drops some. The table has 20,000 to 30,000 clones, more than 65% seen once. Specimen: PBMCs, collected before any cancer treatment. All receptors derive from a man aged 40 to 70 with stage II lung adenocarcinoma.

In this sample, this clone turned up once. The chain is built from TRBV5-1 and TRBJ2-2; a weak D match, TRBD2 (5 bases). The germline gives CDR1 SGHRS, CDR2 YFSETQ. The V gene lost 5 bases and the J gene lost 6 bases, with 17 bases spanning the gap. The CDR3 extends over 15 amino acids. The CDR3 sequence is CASRMQAGGPGELFF. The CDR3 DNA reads TGCGCCAGCAGGATGCAAGCAGGAGGACCCGGGGAGCTGTTTTTT.

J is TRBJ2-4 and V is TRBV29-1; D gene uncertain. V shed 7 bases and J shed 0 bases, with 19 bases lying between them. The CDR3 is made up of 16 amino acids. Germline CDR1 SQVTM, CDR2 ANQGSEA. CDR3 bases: TGCAGCGCCGAAGTGACGGGTCAGGTAGCCAAAAACATTCAGTACTTC. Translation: CSAEVTGQVAKNIQYF.

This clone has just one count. The CDR3 DNA sequence: TGTGCCAGTAGTTTCCGGGACAGGGACGCTGAAGCTTTCTTT. Encoded protein: CASSFRDRDAEAFF. The chain combines TRBV19 with TRBJ1-1; 9 nucleotides match TRBD1. Losses at the gene ends were 5 bases for V and 6 bases for J; bases not matched to a gene: 7. This CDR3 spans 14 amino acids. CDR1 is LNHDA and CDR2 is SQIVND in the germline V gene (reference sequence).

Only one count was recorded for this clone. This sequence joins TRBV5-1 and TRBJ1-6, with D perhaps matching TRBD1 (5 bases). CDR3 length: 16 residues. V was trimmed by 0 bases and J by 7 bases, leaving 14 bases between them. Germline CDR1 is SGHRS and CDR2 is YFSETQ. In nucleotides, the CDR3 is TGCGCCAGCAGCTTGGCGGATCCGGGGGGAAATTCACCCCTCCACTTT. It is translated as CASSLADPGGNSPLHF. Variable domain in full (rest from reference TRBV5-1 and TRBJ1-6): KAGVTQTPRYLIKTRGQQVTLSCSPISGHRSVSWYQQTPGQGLQFLFEYFSETQRNKGNFPGRFSGRQFSNSRSEMNVSTLELGDSALYLCASSLADPGGNSPLHFGNGTRLTVT.

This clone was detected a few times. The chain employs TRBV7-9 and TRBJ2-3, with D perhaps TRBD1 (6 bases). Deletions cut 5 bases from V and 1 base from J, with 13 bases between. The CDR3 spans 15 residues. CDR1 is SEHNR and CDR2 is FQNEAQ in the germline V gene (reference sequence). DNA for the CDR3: TGTGCCAGCAGCCTGGGGGCTTTCGGCACAGATACGCAGTATTTT. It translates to CASSLGAFGTDTQYF.

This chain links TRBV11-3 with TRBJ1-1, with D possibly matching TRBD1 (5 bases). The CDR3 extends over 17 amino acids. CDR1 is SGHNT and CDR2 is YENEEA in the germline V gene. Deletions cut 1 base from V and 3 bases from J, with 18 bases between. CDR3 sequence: CASSLGAGTLSDTEAFF. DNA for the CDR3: TGTGCCAGCAGCTTAGGGGCCGGGACGTTGAGTGACACTGAAGCTTTCTTT.

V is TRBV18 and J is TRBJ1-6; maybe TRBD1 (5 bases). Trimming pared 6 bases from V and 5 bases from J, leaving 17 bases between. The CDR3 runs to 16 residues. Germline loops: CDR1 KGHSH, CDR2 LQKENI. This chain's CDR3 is CASSPISRQNNSPLHF. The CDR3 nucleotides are TGTGCCAGCTCTCCTATCTCTAGACAGAATAATTCACCCCTCCACTTT.

CDR3 in amino acids: CASRSGSTDTQYF. CDR3 bases: TGTGCCAGCAGATCCGGGAGCACAGATACGCAGTATTTT. The chain uses TRBV6-6 and TRBJ2-3; D is ambiguous. Per germline, CDR1 MNHNY and CDR2 SVGAGI (reference sequence). Trimming shortened V by 6 bases and J by 0 bases, and 7 bases separated the two germline ends. The CDR3 sequence is 13 residues long.

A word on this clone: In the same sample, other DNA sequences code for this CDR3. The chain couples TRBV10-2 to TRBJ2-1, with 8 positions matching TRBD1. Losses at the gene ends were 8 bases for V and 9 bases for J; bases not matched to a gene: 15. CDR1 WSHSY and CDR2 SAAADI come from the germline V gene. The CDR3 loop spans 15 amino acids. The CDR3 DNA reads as TGCGCCAGCGGGGGACAGGAAATAATGATCGGTGAGCAGTTCTTC. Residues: CASGGQEIMIGEQFF.

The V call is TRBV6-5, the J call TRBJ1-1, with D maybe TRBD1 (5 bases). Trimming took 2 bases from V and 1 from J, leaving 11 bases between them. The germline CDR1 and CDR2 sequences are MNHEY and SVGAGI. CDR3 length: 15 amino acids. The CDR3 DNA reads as TGTGCCAGCAGTTACCTTCGGGGGAGGAACACTGAAGCTTTCTTT. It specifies CASSYLRGRNTEAFF.

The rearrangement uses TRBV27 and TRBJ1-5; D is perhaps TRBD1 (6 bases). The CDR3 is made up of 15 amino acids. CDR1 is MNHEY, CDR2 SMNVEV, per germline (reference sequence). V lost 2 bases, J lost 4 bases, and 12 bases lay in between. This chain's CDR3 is CASSLLTGPNQPQHF. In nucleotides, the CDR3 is TGTGCCAGCAGTTTACTTACAGGGCCTAATCAGCCCCAGCATTTT.

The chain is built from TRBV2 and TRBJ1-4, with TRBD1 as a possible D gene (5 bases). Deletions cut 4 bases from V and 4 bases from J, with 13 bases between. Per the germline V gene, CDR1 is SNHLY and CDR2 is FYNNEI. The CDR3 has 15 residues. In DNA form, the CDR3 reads TGTGCCAGCAGTGGGTCCGGACACAATAATGAAAAACTGTTTTTT. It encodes CASSGSGHNNEKLFF.

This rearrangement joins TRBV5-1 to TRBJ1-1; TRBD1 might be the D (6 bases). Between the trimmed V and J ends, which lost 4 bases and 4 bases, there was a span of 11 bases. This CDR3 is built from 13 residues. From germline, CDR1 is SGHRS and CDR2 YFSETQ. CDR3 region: CASSRTGTTEAFF. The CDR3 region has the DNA TGCGCCAGCAGCAGAACAGGGACCACTGAAGCTTTCTTT.

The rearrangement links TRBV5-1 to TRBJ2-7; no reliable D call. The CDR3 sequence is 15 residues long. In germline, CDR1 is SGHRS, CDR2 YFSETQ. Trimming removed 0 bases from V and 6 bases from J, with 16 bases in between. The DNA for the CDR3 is TGCGCCAGCAGCTTGGACTCATCCATTTATGGCGAGCAGTACTTC. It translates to CASSLDSSIYGEQYF.

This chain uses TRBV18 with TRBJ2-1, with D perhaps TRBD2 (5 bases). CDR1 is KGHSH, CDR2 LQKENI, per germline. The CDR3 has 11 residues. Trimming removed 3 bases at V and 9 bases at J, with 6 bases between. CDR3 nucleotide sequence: TGTGCCAGCTCACCGGGAGTTGAGCAGTTCTTC. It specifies CASSPGVEQFF.

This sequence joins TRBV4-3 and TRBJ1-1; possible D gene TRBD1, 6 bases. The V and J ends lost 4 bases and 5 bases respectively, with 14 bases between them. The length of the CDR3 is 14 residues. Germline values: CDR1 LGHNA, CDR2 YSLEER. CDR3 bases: TGCGCCAGCAGCCGCGCAGGGGTAGGGACTGAAGCTTTCTTT. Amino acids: CASSRAGVGTEAFF.

The CDR3 nucleotides read TGCGCCAGCAGCCAAGAACAGGGGTGGAGGGCCGGGGCCAACGTCCTGACTTTC. Residues: CASSQEQGWRAGANVLTF. V gene TRBV4-1 combines with J gene TRBJ2-6; D is possibly TRBD1 (7 bases). There are 18 residues in the CDR3. Trimming took 0 bases from V and 4 from J, leaving 16 bases between them. Germline V gene data show CDR1 as MGHRA and CDR2 as YSYEKL.

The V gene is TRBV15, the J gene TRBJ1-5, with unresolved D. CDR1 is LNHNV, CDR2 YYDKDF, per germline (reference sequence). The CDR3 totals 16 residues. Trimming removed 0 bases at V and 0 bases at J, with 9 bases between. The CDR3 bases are TGTGCCACCAGCAGAGAGACGGGGAATAGCAATCAGCCCCAGCATTTT. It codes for CATSRETGNSNQPQHF.

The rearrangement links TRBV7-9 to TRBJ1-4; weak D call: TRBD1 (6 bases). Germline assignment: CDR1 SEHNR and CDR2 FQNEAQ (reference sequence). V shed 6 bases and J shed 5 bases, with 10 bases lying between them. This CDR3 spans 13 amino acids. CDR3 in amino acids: CASRKGGNEKLFF. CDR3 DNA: TGTGCCAGCAGGAAGGGGGGGAATGAAAAACTGTTTTTT.

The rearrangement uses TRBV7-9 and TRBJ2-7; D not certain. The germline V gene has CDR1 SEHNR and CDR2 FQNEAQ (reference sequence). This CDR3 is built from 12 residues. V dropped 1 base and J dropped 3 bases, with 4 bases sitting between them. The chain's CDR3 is CASSLVGYEQYF. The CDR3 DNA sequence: TGTGCCAGCAGCTTAGTAGGCTACGAGCAGTACTTC.

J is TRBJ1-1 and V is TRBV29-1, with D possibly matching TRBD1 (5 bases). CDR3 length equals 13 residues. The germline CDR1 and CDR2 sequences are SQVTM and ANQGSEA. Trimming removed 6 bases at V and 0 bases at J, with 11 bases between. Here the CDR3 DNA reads TGCAGCGTGGAGGGGAGGATGAACACTGAAGCTTTCTTT. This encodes CSVEGRMNTEAFF.